The 2 T cell receptor beta chains reported below all come from one sample, sequenced in a study of response to subunit inactivated influenza vaccine. TCRdb re-analysed the RT-PCR reads in MiXCR, keeping a single row per CDR3 protein. The data contain roughly 700,000 distinct CDR3 sequences, about 15% of them singletons. Sequenced material: PBMCs from blood, taken roughly 15 days before vaccination. The receptors come from a man aged 45-65 years who received an inactivated influenza vaccine.

The V and J genes are TRBV11-1 and TRBJ1-1; 7 bases line up with TRBD1. Per the germline V gene, CDR1 is SGHAT and CDR2 is FQDESV (reference sequence). V shed 5 bases, J shed 4 bases, and the junction held 19 bases outside the gene matches. The CDR3 consists of 18 residues. The CDR3: CASSPRVRQGGRFTEAFF. CDR3 nucleotide sequence: TGTGCCAGCAGCCCTAGGGTCCGACAGGGAGGTAGGTTCACTGAAGCTTTCTTT.

CDR3 nucleotides: TGTGCCAGCAGTGAATATGGCAGGGACGGCCAGACCCAGTACTTC. Encoded protein: CASSEYGRDGQTQYF. This chain uses TRBV25-1 with TRBJ2-5, with D possibly called TRBD1 or TRBD2 (5 bases each). The CDR3 is 15 amino acids. V was trimmed by 0 bases and J by 6 bases, leaving 14 bases between them. CDR1 MGHDK and CDR2 SYGVNS come from the germline V gene.